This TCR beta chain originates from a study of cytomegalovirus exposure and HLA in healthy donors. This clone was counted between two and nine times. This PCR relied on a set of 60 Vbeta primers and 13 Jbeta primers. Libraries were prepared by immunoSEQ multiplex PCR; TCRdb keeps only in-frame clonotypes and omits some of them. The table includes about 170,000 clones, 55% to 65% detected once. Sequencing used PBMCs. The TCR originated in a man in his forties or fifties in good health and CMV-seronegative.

CDR3 nucleotide sequence: TGTGCCAGCAGCTTCAGGGGAACTGAAGCTTTCTTT. Its translation: CASSFRGTEAFF. The chain carries TRBV5-4 and TRBJ1-1, with D perhaps TRBD1 (6 bases). Between the trimmed V and J ends, which lost 2 bases and 5 bases, there was a span of 7 bases. This CDR3 is 12 amino acids long. Germline loops: CDR1 SGHNT, CDR2 YYREEE (reference sequence). Together with reference TRBV5-4 and TRBJ1-1, the CDR3 gives the full variable domain: ETGVTQSPTHLIKTRGQQVTLRCSSQSGHNTVSWYQQALGQGPQFIFQYYREEENGRGNFPPRFSGLQFPNYSSELNVNALELDDSALYLCASSFRGTEAFFGQGTRLTVV.